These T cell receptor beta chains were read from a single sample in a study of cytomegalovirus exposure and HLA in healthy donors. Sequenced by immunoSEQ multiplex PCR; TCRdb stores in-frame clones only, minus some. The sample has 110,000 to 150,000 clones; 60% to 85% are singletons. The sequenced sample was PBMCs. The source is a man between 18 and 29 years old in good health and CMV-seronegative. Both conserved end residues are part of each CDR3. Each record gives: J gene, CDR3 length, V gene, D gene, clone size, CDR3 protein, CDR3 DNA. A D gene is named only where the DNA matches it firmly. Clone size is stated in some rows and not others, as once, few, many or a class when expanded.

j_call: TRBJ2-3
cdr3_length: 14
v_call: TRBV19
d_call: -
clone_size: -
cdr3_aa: CASHLKGGTDTQYF
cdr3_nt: TGTGCCAGCCACCTAAAGGGGGGCACAGATACGCAGTATTTT

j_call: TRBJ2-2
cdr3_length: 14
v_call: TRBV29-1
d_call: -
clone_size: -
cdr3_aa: CSVVSGAGTGELFF
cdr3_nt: TGCAGCGTTGTATCAGGGGCGGGTACCGGGGAGCTGTTTTTT

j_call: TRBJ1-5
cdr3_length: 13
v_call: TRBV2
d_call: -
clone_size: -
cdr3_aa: CASSTGTNQPQHF
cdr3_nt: TGTGCCAGCAGTACAGGGACCAATCAGCCCCAGCATTTT

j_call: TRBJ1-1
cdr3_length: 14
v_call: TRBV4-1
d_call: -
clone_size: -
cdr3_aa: CASSRTREETEAFF
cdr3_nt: TGCGCCAGCAGCCGTACGAGGGAAGAAACTGAAGCTTTCTTT

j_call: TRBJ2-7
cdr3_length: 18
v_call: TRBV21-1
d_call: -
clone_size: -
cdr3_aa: CASSTRGQGWDSSYEQYF
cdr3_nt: TGTGCCAGCAGCACCCGAGGACAGGGGTGGGATAGCTCCTACGAGCAGTACTTC

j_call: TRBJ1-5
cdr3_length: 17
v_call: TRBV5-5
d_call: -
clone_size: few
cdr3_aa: CASSPRGVVGLGQPQHF
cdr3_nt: TGTGCCAGCAGCCCCCGGGGGGTAGTGGGTCTGGGCCAGCCCCAGCATTTT

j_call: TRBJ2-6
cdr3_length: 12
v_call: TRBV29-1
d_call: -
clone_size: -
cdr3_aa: CSILKGANVLTF
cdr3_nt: TGCAGCATACTTAAAGGGGCCAACGTCCTGACTTTC

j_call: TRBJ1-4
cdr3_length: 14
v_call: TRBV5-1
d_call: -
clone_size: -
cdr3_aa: CASSPDWGGEKLFF
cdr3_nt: TGCGCCAGCAGCCCTGATTGGGGGGGTGAAAAACTGTTTTTT

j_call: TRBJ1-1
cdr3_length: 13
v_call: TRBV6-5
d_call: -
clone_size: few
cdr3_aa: CASRTGRRTEAFF
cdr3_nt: TGTGCCAGCAGAACAGGCAGAAGGACTGAAGCTTTCTTT

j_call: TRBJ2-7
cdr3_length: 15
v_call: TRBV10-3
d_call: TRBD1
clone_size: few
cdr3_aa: CAISESNRGQDEQYF
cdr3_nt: TGTGCCATCAGTGAGTCGAACAGGGGGCAGGACGAGCAGTACTTC

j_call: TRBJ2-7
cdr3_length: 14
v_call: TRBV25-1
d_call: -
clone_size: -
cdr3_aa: CASSPAGNPLEQYF
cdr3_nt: TGTGCCAGCAGTCCCGCAGGGAACCCCCTTGAGCAGTACTTC

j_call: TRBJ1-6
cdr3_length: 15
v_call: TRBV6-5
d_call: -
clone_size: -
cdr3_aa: CASSYSQGLGSPLHF
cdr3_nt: TGTGCCAGCAGTTACTCGCAGGGGCTTGGGTCACCCCTCCACTTT

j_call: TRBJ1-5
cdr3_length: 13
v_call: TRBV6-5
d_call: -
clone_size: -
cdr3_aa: CASSYSSKQPQHF
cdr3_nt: TGTGCCAGCAGTTACAGTTCTAAACAGCCCCAGCATTTT

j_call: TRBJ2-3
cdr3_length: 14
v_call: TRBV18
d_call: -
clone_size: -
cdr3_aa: CASSHKVRADTQYF
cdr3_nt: TGTGCCAGCTCACACAAGGTGAGGGCAGATACGCAGTATTTT

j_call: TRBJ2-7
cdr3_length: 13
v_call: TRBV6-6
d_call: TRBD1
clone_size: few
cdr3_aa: CAIQGDRYYEQYF
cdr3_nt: TGTGCCATCCAGGGGGACAGGTACTACGAGCAGTACTTC

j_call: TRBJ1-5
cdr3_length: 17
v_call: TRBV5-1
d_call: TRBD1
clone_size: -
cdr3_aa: CASSGGRDRDSNQPQHF
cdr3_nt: TGCGCCAGCAGCGGGGGTAGGGACAGGGACAGCAATCAGCCCCAGCATTTT

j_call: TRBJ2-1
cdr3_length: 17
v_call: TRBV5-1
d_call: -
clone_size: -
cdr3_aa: CASSFRTGRSSYNEQFF
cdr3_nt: TGCGCCAGCAGCTTCCGAACCGGGAGAAGCTCCTACAATGAGCAGTTCTTC

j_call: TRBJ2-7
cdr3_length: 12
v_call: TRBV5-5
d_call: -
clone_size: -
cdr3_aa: CASSLSSYEQYF
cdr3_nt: TGTGCCAGCAGCCTGAGCTCCTACGAGCAGTACTTC

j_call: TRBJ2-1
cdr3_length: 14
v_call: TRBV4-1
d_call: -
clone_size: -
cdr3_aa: CASSQEETYNEQFF
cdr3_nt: TGCGCCAGCAGCCAAGAGGAGACCTACAATGAGCAGTTCTTC

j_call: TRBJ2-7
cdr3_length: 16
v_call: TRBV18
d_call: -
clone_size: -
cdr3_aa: CASSPPRLGDSYEQYF
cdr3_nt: TGTGCCAGCTCACCACCGAGACTAGGGGACTCCTACGAGCAGTACTTC

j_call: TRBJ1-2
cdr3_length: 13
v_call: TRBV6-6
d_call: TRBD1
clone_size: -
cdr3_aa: CASSYGTVGGYTF
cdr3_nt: TGTGCCAGCAGTTACGGGACAGTGGGTGGCTACACCTTC

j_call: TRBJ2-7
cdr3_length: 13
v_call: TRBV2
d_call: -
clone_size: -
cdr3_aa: CASSEAAGYEQYF
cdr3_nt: TGTGCCAGCAGTGAAGCCGCAGGCTACGAGCAGTACTTC